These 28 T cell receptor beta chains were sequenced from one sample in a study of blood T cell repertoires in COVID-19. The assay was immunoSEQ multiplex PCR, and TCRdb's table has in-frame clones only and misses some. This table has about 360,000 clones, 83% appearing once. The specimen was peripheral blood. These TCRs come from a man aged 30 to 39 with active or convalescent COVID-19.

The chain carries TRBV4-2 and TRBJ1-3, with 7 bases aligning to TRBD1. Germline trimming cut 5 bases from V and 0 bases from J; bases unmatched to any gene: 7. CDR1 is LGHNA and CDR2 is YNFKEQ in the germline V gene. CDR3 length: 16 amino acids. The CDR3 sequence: CASSNHRGRSGNTIYF. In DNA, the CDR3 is TGTGCCAGCAGCAACCACAGGGGCCGCTCTGGAAACACCATATATTTT.

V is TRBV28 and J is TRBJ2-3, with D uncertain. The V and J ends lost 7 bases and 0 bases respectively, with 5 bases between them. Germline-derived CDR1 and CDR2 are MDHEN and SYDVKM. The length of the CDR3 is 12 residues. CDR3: CASTESTDTQYF. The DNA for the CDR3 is TGTGCCAGCACGGAGAGCACAGATACGCAGTATTTT.

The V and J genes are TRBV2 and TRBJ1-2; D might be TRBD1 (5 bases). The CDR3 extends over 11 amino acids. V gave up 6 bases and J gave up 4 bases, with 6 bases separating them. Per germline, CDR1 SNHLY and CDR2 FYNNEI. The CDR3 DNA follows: TGTGCCAGCAGCCAGGGCTATGGCTACACCTTC. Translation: CASSQGYGYTF. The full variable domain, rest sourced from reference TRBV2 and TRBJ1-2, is EPEVTQTPSHQVTQMGQEVILRCVPISNHLYFYWYRQILGQKVEFLVSFYNNEISEKSEIFDDQFSVERPDGSNFTLKIRSTKLEDSAMYFCASSQGYGYTFGSGTRLTVV.

The CDR3 loop is CASGLSPGQAKGWNTEAFF. The CDR3 nucleotides read TGTGCTAGTGGTTTGTCCCCCGGACAAGCCAAGGGCTGGAACACTGAAGCTTTCTTT. The chain employs TRBV12-5 and TRBJ1-1; D is perhaps TRBD1 (5 bases). Germline V gene lookup returns CDR1 LGHNT and CDR2 FRNRAP. The CDR3 sequence is 19 residues long. The V and J ends lost 2 bases and 1 base respectively, with 23 bases between them.

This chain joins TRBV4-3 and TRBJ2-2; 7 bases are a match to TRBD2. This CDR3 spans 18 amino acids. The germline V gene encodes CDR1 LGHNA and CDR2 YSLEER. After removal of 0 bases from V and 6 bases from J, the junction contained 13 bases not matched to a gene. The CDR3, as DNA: TGCGCCAGCAGCCAAGATTCAGCTCGCGGGAGTTTAGCCGGGGAGCTGTTTTTT. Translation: CASSQDSARGSLAGELFF.

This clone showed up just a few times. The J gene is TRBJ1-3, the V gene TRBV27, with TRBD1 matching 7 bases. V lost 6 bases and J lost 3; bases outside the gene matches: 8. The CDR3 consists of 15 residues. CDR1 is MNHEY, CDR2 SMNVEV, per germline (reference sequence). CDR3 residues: CASSPTGSGGNTIYF. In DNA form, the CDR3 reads TGTGCCAGCAGCCCGACAGGGAGTGGTGGAAACACCATATATTTT.

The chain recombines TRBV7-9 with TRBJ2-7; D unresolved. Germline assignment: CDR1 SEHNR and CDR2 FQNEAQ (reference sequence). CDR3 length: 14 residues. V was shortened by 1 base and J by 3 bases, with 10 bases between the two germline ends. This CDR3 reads CASSLGQAYYEQYF. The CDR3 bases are TGTGCCAGCAGCTTAGGGCAGGCCTACTACGAGCAGTACTTC.

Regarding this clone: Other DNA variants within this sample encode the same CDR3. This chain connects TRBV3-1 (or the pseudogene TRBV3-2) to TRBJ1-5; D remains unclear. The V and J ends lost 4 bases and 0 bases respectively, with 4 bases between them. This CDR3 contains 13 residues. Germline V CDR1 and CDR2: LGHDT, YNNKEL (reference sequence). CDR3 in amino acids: CASSLYSNQPQHF. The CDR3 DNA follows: TGTGCCAGCAGCCTATATAGCAATCAGCCCCAGCATTTT.

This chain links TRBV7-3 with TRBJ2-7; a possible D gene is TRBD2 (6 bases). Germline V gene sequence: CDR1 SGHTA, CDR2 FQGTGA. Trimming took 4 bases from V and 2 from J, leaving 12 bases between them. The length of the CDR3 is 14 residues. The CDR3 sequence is CASSYTSGAYEQYF. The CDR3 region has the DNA TGTGCCAGCAGCTATACCTCGGGGGCCTACGAGCAGTACTTC.

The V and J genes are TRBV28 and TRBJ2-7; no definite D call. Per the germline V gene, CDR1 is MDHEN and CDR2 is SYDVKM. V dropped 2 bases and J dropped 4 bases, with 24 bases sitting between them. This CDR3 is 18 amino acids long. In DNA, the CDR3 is TGTGCCAGCAGTTTACCCTTGACCCAGGCCCGATTCTCATACGAGCAGTACTTC. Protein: CASSLPLTQARFSYEQYF. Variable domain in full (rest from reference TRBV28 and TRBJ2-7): DVKVTQSSRYLVKRTGEKVFLECVQDMDHENMFWYRQDPGLGLRLIYFSYDVKMKEKGDIPEGYSVSREKKERFSLILESASTNQTSMYLCASSLPLTQARFSYEQYFGPGTRLTVT.

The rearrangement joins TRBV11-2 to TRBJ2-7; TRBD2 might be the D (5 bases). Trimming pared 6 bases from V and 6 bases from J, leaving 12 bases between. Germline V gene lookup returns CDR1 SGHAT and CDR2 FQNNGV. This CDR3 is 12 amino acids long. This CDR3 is CASSYLEGEQYF. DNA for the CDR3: TGTGCCAGCAGTTACCTCGAGGGCGAGCAGTACTTC.

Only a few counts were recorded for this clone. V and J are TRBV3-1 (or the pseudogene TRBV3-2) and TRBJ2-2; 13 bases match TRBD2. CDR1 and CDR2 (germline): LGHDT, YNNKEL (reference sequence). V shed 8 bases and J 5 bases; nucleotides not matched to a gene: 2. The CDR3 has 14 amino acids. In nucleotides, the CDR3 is TGTGCCAGCGGACTAGCGGGAGCTACCGGGGAGCTGTTTTTT. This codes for CASGLAGATGELFF.

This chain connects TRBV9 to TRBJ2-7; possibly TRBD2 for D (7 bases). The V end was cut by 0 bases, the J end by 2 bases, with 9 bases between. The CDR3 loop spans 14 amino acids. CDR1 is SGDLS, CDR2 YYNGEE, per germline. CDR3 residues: CASSVGGGPYEQYF. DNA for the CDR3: TGTGCCAGCAGCGTAGGGGGGGGCCCCTACGAGCAGTACTTC.

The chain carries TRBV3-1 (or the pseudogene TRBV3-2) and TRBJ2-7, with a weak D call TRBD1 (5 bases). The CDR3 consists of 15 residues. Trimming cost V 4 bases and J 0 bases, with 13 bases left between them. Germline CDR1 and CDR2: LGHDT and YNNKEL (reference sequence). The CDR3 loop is CASSRPTDPSYEQYF. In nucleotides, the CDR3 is TGTGCCAGCAGCCGCCCGACAGATCCCTCCTACGAGCAGTACTTC.

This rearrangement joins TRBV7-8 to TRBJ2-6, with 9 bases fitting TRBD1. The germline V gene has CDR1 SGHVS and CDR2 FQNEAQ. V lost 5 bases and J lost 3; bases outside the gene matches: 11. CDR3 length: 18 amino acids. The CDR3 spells CASSRRDRVINGANVLTF. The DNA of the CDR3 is TGTGCCAGCAGCAGACGGGACAGGGTCATAAATGGGGCCAACGTCCTGACTTTC.

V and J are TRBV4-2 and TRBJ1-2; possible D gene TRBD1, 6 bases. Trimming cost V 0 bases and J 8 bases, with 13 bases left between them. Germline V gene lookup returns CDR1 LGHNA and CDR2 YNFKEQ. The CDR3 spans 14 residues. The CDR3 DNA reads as TGTGCCAGCAGCCAAGATGGCAAGGACAGCGGCTACACCTTC. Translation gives CASSQDGKDSGYTF.

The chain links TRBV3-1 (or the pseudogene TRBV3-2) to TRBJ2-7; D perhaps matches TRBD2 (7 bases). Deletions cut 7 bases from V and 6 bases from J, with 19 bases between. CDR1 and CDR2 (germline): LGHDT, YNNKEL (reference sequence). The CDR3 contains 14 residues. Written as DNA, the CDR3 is TGTGCCAGCACCCAGGGGAGGGCCCGCGGCGAGCAGTACTTC. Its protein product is CASTQGRARGEQYF.

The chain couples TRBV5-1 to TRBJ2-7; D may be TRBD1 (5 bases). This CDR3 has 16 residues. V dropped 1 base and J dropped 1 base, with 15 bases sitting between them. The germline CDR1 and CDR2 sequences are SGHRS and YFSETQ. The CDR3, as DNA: TGCGCCAGCAGCTTGCTTGCCAGGGTCAGTTCCTACGAGCAGTACTTC. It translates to CASSLLARVSSYEQYF.

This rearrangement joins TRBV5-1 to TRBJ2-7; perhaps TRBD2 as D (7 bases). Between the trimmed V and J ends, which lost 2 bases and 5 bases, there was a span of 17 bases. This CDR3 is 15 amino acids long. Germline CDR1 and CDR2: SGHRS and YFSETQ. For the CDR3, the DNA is TGCGCCAGCAGCTTAACGGGGGGCCTAGGTAACGAGCAGTACTTC. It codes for CASSLTGGLGNEQYF.

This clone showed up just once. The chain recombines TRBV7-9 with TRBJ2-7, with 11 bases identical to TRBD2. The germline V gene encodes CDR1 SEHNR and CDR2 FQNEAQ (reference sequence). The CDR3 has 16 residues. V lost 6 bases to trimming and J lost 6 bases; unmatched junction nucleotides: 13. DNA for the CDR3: TGTGCCAGCAGTCTTACAACTAGCGGGAGAATCGGCGAGCAGTACTTC. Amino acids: CASSLTTSGRIGEQYF.

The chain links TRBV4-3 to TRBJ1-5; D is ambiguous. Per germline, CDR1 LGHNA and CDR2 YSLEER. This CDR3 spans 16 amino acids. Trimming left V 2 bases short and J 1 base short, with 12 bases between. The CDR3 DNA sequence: TGCGCCAGCAGCCAATTTCGGAGTAAGAGCAATCAGCCCCAGCATTTT. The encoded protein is CASSQFRSKSNQPQHF.

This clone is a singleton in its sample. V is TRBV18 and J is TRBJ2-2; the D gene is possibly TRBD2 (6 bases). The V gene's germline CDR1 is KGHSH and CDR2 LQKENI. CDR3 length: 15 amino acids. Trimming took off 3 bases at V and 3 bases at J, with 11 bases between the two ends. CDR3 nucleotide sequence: TGTGCCAGCTCACCTCCTAGCGATTACACCGGGGAGCTGTTTTTT. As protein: CASSPPSDYTGELFF.

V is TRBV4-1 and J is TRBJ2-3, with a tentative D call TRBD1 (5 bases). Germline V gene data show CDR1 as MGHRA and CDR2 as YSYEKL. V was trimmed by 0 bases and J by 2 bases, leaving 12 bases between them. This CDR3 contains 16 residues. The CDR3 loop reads CASSQDKRGPTDTQYF. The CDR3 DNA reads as TGCGCCAGCAGCCAAGATAAAAGGGGCCCCACAGATACGCAGTATTTT.

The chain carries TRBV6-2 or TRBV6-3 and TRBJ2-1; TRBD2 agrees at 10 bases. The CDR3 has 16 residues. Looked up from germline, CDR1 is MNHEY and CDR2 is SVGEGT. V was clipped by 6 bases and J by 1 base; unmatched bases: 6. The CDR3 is CASSSPSGGSYNEQFF. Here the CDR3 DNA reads TGTGCCAGCAGCTCCCCTAGCGGGGGTTCCTACAATGAGCAGTTCTTC.

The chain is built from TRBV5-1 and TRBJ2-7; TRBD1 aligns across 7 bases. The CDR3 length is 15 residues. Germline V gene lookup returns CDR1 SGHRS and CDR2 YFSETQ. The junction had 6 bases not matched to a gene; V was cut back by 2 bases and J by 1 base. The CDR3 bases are TGCGCCAGCAGCTTCCAAGGGGGCGGGTCCTACGAGCAGTACTTC. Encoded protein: CASSFQGGGSYEQYF.

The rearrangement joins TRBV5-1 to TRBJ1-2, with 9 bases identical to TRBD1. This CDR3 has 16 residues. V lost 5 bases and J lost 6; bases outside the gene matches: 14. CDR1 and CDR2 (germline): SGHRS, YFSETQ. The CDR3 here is CASSSAGQGSLNGYTF. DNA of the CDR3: TGCGCCAGCAGTTCTGCGGGACAGGGATCTTTAAATGGCTACACCTTC.

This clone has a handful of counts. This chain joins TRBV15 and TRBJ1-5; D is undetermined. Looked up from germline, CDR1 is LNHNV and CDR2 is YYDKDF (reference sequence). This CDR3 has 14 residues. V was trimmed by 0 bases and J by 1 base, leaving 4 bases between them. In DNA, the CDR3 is TGTGCCACCAGCAGAGATCTGAGCAATCAGCCCCAGCATTTT. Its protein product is CATSRDLSNQPQHF.

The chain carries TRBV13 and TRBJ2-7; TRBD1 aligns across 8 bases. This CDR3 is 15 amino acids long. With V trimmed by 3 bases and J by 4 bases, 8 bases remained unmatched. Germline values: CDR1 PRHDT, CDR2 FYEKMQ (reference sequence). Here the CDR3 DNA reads TGTGCCAGCAGCTTGTACCGGACAGGGAATTACGAGCAGTACTTC. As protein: CASSLYRTGNYEQYF.